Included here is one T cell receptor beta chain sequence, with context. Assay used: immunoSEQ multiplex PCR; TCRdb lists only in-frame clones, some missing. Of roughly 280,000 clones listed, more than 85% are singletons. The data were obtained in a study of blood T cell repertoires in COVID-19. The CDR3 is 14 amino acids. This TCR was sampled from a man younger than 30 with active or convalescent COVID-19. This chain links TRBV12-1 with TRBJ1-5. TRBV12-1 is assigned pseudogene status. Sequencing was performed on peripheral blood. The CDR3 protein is CASSSRGGWKPQHF. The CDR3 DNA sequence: TGTGCCAGCAGCTCCCGTGGGGGGTGGAAGCCCCAGCATTTT.